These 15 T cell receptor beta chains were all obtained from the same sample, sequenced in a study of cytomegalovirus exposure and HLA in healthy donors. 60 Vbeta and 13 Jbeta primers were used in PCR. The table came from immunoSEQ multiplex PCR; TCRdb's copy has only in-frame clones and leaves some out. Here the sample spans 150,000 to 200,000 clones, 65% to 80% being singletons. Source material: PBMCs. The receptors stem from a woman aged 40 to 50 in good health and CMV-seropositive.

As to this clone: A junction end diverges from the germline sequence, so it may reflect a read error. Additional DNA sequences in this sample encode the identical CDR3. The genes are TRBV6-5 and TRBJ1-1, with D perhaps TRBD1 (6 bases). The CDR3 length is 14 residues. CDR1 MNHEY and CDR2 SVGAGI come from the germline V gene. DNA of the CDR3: TGTGCCAGCAGTTTTGACAGGCTGAACACTGAAGCCTTCTTT. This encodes CASSFDRLNTEAFF.

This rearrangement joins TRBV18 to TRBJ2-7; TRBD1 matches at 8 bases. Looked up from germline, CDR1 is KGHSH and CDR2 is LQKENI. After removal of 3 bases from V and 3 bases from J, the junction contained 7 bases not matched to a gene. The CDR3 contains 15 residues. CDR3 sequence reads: CASSPGGTGRYEQYF. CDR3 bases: TGTGCCAGCTCACCTGGCGGGACAGGTCGCTACGAGCAGTACTTC.

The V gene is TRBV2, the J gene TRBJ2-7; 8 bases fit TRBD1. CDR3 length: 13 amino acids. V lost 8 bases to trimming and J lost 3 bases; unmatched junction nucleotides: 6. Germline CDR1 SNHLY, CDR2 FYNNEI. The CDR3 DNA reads TGTGCCAGCGACGGACAGGGAAGCTACGAGCAGTACTTC. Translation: CASDGQGSYEQYF.

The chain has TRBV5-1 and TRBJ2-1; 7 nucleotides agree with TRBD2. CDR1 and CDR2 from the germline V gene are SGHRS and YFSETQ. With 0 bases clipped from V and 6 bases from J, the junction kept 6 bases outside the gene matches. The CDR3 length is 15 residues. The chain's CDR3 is CASSLVGGEGNEQFF. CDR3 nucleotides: TGCGCCAGCAGCTTGGTTGGAGGGGAGGGCAATGAGCAGTTCTTC.

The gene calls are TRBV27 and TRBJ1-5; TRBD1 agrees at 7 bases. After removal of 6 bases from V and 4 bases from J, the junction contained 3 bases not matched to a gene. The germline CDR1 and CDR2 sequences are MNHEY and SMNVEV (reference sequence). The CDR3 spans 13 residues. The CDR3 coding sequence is TGTGCCAGCAGGCGGACAGGAAATCAGCCCCAGCATTTT. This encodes CASRRTGNQPQHF.

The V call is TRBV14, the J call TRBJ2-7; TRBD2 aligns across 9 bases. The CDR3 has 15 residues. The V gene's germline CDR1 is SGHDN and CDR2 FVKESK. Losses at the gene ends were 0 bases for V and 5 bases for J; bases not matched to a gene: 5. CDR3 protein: CASSQDRAGGNEQYF. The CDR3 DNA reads TGTGCCAGCAGCCAAGATAGAGCGGGAGGCAACGAGCAGTACTTC.

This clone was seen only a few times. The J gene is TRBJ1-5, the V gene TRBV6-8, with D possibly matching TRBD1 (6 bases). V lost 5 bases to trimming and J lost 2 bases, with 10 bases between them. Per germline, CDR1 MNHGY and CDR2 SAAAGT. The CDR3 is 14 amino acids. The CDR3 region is CASSRGGRNQPQHF. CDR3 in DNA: TGTGCCAGCAGTAGGGGGGGCCGCAATCAGCCCCAGCATTTT.

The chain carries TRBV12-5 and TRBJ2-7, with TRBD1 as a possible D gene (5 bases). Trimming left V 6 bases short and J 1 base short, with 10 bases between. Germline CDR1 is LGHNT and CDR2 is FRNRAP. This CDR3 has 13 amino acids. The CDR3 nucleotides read TGTGCTAGTGGAACGACAGTTTCCTACGAGCAGTACTTC. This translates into CASGTTVSYEQYF. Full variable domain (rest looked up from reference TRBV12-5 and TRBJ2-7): DARVTQTPRHKVTEMGQEVTMRCQPILGHNTVFWYRQTMMQGLELLAYFRNRAPLDDSGMPKDRFSAEMPDATLATLKIQPSEPRDSAVYFCASGTTVSYEQYFGPGTRLTVT.

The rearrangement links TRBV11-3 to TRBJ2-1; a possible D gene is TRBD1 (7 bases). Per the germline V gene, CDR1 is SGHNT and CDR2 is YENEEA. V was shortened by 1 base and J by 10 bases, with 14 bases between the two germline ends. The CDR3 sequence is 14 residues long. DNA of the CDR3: TGTGCCAGCAGCTTAGGGGCTCAGGGGGGAGAGCAGTTCTTC. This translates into CASSLGAQGGEQFF. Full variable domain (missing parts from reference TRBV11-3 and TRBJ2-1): EAGVVQSPRYKIIEKKQPVAFWCNPISGHNTLYWYLQNLGQGPELLIRYENEEAVDDSQLPKDRFSAERLKGVDSTLKIQPAELGDSAVYLCASSLGAQGGEQFFGPGTRLTVL.

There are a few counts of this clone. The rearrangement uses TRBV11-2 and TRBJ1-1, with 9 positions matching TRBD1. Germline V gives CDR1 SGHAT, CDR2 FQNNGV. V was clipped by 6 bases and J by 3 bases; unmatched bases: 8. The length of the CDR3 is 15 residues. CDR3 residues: CASRPWTGAHTEAFF. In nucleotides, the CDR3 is TGTGCCAGCAGACCCTGGACAGGGGCCCACACTGAAGCTTTCTTT.

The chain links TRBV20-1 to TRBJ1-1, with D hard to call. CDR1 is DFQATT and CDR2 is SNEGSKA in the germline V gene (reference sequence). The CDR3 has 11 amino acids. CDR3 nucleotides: TGCAGCGTAGTAGAGGAGACTGAAGCTTTCTTT. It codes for CSVVEETEAFF.

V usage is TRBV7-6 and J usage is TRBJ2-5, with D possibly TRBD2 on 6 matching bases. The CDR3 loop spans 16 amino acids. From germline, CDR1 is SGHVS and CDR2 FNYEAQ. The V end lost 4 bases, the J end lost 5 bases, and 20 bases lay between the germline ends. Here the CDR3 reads CASSSSPLASGETQYF. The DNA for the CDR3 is TGTGCCAGCAGCTCATCCCCCCTGGCCAGCGGGGAGACCCAGTACTTC.

CDR3 bases: TGCGCCAGCAGCCAAGGGACAGGGGATGGCTACACCTTC. Protein product: CASSQGTGDGYTF. V is TRBV4-3 and J is TRBJ1-2; TRBD1 matches 9 bases. The germline gives CDR1 LGHNA, CDR2 YSLEER. V trimming: 1 base; J trimming: 6 bases; junction bases outside the gene matches: 0. This CDR3 comprises 13 residues.

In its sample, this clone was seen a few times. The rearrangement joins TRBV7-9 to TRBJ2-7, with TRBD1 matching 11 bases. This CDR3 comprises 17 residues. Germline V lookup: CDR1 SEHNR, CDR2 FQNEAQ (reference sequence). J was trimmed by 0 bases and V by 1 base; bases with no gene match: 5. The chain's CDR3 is CASSLDPGQGDSYEQYF. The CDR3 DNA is TGTGCCAGCAGCTTAGATCCGGGACAGGGGGACTCCTACGAGCAGTACTTC.

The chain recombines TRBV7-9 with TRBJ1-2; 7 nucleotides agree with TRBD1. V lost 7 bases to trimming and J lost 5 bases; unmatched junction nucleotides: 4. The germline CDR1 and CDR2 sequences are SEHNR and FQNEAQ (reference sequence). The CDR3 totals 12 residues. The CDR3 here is CASTWDRYGYTF. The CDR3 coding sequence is TGTGCCAGCACCTGGGACAGATATGGCTACACCTTC.